This T cell receptor beta chain was identified in a study of blood T cell repertoires in COVID-19. Study as a whole: Acute and convalescent COVID-19 samples came from the United States, Italy and Spain.

Between the trimmed V and J ends, which lost 0 bases and 2 bases, there was a span of 3 bases. The CDR3 is made up of 13 amino acids. Everyone who took part was roughly 18 to 89 years old, and they came from 24 US areas. Donors in Cohort 3 who had recovered were those with two negative PCRs, healthcare professional clearance, or resolution of their symptoms. Original analysis: Amplifying reference gene primers gave estimates of nucleated cell counts. TCRdb's copy holds only in-frame clones and misses some; the assay was immunoSEQ multiplex PCR. V and J calls and clone size are copied from that table; D and trimming were computed from the DNA. The data show 450,000 to 500,000 clones, around 90% seen once. The count of this clone is one. This sample also contains other DNA sequences that code for the same CDR3.

The chain uses TRBV12-3 or TRBV12-4 and TRBJ2-3; unclear D gene. This clonotype was obtained from a woman aged 18 to 35 who had recovered from COVID-19. The specimen was PBMCs or T cells enriched from blood (not recorded which). The CDR3 here is CASSLAVTDTQYF. The CDR3 DNA is TGTGCCAGCAGTTTAGCCGTCACAGATACGCAGTATTTT.